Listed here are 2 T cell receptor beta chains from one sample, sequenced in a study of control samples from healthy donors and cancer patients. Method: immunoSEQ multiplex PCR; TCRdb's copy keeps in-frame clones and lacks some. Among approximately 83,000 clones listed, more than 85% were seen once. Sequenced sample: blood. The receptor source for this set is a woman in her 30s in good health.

The CDR3 region is CASSLQTGGSQYF. CDR3 DNA: TGTGCCAGCAGCTTGCAAACCGGGGGTTCACAGTACTTC. This chain links TRBV11-2 with TRBJ2-5, with D possibly matching TRBD2 (6 bases). The CDR3 is 13 residues long. CDR1 is SGHAT and CDR2 is FQNNGV in the germline V gene. Trimming removed 3 bases from V and 11 bases from J, with 16 bases in between.

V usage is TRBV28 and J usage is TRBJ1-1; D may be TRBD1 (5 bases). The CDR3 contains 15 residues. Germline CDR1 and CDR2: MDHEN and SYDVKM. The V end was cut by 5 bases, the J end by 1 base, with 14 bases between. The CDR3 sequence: CASSNAGGGNTEAFF. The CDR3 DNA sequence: TGTGCCAGCAGTAACGCGGGGGGTGGGAACACTGAAGCTTTCTTT.